This entry concerns a single TCR beta chain. Its antigen is not identified. This sample was taken from a study of OX40 agonist ivuxolimab in advanced cancers. Study summary: At 0.01 to 10 mg/kg, ivuxolimab was administered intravenously to patients every 2 weeks. Eligibility admitted prior anti-PD-1, anti-PD-L1 or anti-CTLA-4 therapy; around 38% had some. A partial response was reached by three patients: one with hepatocellular carcinoma and two with cutaneous melanoma.

TCRdb's copy holds only in-frame clones and misses some; the assay was immunoSEQ multiplex PCR. The sample carries 35,000 to 45,000 clones, 80% to 90% recorded once. Germline loops: CDR1 LGHNA, CDR2 YNFKEQ. This CDR3 is 16 amino acids long. V was pared by 5 bases and J by 2 bases, with 19 bases between. Regarding the study as a whole: Part of the nonresponder group also had normalized T-cell clonal expansion that was low.

The J gene is TRBJ2-7, the V gene TRBV4-2; D may be TRBD1 or TRBD2 (6 bases each). The clonotype was recovered from an adult with an advanced solid tumor such as melanoma, head and neck, liver or kidney cancer. Sequencing used CD4+ or CD8+ T cells sorted from blood, obtained in a trial of the OX40 agonist ivuxolimab. The CDR3 coding sequence is TGTGCCAGCAGCACCGTTTCGACGGGGGCTACCTACGAGCAGTACTTC. Translation gives CASSTVSTGATYEQYF.